This TCR beta chain derives from a study of blood T cells in healthy people across ages. Study-level findings and limits: Both naive CD4+ cell counts and diversity were greater in long-lived donors than in aged donors.

Total RNA, at least 5.5 micrograms per sample, was extracted from PBMCs. The use of a sample-barcoded 5' primer and a J-beta primer mix characterized a second PCR of 7 to 11 cycles. TCRdb reprocessed the 5' RACE reads with MiXCR, giving one entry per CDR3 protein. The data show approximately 850,000 distinct CDR3 sequences, more than 40% seen once. Concerning this clonotype itself: Its matching antigen is unknown.

Sequences were obtained from blood. This sequence was found in a man between 60 and 70 years old in good health.

CDR3 in amino acids: CASQGVGETQYF. CDR3 DNA sequence: TGTGCCAGCCAGGGTGTAGGAGAGACCCAGTACTTC. This sequence joins TRBV12-3 or TRBV12-4 and TRBJ2-4; a possible D gene is TRBD1 (5 bases). The J call may be faulty, since TRBJ2-5 better matches the DNA end. CDR3 length: 12 amino acids.